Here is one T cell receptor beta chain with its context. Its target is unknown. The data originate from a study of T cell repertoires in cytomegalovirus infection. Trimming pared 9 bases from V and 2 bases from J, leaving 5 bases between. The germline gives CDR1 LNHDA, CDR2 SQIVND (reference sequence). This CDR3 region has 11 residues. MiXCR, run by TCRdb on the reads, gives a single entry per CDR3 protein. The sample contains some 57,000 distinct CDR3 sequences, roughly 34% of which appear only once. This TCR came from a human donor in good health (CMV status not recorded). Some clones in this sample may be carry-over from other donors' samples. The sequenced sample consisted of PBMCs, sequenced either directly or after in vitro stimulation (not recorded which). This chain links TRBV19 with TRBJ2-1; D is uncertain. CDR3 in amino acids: CASQTYNEQFF. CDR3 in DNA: TGTGCCAGCCAAACCTACAATGAGCAGTTCTTC. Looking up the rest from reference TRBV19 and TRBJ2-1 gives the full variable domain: DGGITQSPKYLFRKEGQNVTLSCEQNLNHDAMYWYRQDPGQGLRLIYYSQIVNDFQKGDIAEGYSVSREKKESFPLTVTSAQKNPTAFYLCASQTYNEQFFGPGTRLTVL.